This record covers a single TCR beta chain. The data originate from a study of blood T cell repertoires in COVID-19. The CDR3 is 16 amino acids. The V gene lost 2 bases and the J gene lost 3 bases, with 14 bases spanning the gap. Germline-derived CDR1 and CDR2 are LNHDA and SQIVND (reference sequence). Assay: immunoSEQ multiplex PCR; the TCRdb copy retains only in-frame clones and omits some. The sample lists just over 300,000 clones, 80% to 90% seen once, with less than 4.5% in the top ten. The clonotype originates from a man younger than 45 who had recovered from COVID-19. This rearrangement joins TRBV19 to TRBJ1-5; D might be TRBD1 (5 bases). The sequencing input was PBMCs or T cells enriched from blood (not recorded which). The CDR3 region has the DNA TGTGCCAGTAGTATACTTTTCCAGGGCTACAATCAGCCCCAGCATTTT. It yields the protein CASSILFQGYNQPQHF.